Here is one T cell receptor (beta chain) with its context. The sample holds a few counts of this clone. This clone's antigen is unknown. Within one base of it there is no much larger clone, and no base qualities were kept. This entry belongs to a study of T cell responses to AZD1222 COVID-19 vaccine (dated by TCRdb to the early 2020s). Study-wide context: AZD1222 recipients given second doses at about 4 weeks or at about 12 weeks were pooled, since spike-specific TCR depth and breadth were not found to differ between the two schedules. Enrollment into the trials was organized by age into subgroups of 18-55, 56-69 and 70-plus years, and those subgroups contained roughly 160, 29 and 62 TCR-sequenced participants, respectively. A total of 230 to 250 trial participants underwent TCR sequencing, of whom under 220 had received two doses of AZD1222 and about 26 had received two doses of the MenACWY control vaccine.

Sample time point, as interpreted from the label and publication: baseline before first vaccination. Vaccinee samples came from UK trials COV001 and COV002, including a single-blind randomized controlled phase 2/3 trial of AZD1222 (ChAdOx1 nCoV-19) in healthy adults. Trial participant PBMC samples were collected at day 0 and day 28 after the second dose for TCRbeta chain sequencing. The CDR3 regions of human TCRbeta chains were analyzed by immunosequencing. The paper's data handling went like this. Repertoire TCRs were matched against a reference library of SARS-CoV-2-specific TCRs generated with the MIRA antigen-specificity platform. Breadth meant the fraction of unique TCRs that were SARS-CoV-2-associated, whereas depth meant the fraction of total T cells that were SARS-CoV-2-associated. Using the MIRA data, every spike-specific TCR was mapped to the spike region that the TCR reacted to and assigned to either a CD4 or a CD8 class. Log10-transformed breadth and depth values were compared by one-way ANOVA with Sidak's multiple comparisons tests. Sourced from immuneACCESS, this table was stored by TCRdb with only in-frame sequences that have V and J called. A share of the clones is absent; for the studies checked, an unresolved V gene accounts for under half, and the remainder has no known explanation. Clone size and V and J calls were adopted from that table, with D and trimming inferred from the DNA. The sample table shows around 100,000 clones, and 84% are seen once. Around a tenth of the sample is held by the ten biggest clonotypes.

The paper as a whole reports these results and caveats: Vaccine-associated CD4 TCRs spanned the whole spike protein, with dominant responses in regions 160-218 and 743-854. Participants were mostly white British, with more females than males. The authors suggested clonal diversity may have been underestimated. The 56-69-year group was small, and its depth increase did not reach significance, likely because of low power. Reportedly, almost half of the unique spike-specific TCRs recognized epitopes lying outside the regions that are mutated in the B.1.351 and B.1.1.7 variants. Conclusions about previously exposed vaccinees are limited because only five to seven AZD1222 recipients were SARS-CoV-2 seropositive at baseline. A significant rise in spike-specific TCR breadth and depth was observed after two AZD1222 doses relative to day 0 and relative to MenACWY recipients. Because no day 14 peak-response samples were available, the repertoires could be characterized only after the peak T cell response.

The cysteine opens and the phenylalanine closes a CDR3 of 15 amino acids. The read is trimmed to its CDR3 DNA, 45 bases read in frame from base 1. The CDR1 and CDR2 encoded by the germline V gene are MDHEN and SYDVKM. V is clipped by 2 bases and J by 3 bases, and the sequence between their germline boundaries is 10 bases long. The rearrangement combines TRBV28 with TRBJ1-4; TRBD1 might be the D gene, on 5 matching bases. This TCR derives from an adult in good health. The source was peripheral blood, collected on day 0 of AZD1222 vaccination. The CDR3 here reads CASSLTGGANEKLFF. The nucleotides are TGTGCCAGCAGTTTAACCGGGGGGGCTAATGAAAAACTGTTTTTT.